The clone carrying this T cell receptor beta chain was seen ten or more times. Its cognate antigen is unknown. Germline and junction disagree at one end, which may indicate a read error. This entry belongs to a study of T cell repertoires in cytomegalovirus infection. Study context: Both CMV infection and a matching HLA type were indicated by public TCR beta signatures.

CDR1 is MNHNY and CDR2 is SVGAGI in the germline V gene (reference sequence). CDR3 length: 13 amino acids. Study-wide findings and caveats: The cumulative frequency of public TCR beta families distinguished individuals who carried CMV together with the relevant HLA.

MiXCR, run by TCRdb on the reads, gives a single entry per CDR3 protein. The sample carries around 230,000 distinct CDR3 sequences, approximately 7% recorded once. The TCR comes from a human donor in good health (CMV status not recorded). Some clones in this sample may be carry-over from other donors' samples. The sequencing sample was made of PBMCs. The chain joins TRBV6-6 to TRBJ2-7, with D hard to call. This CDR3 is CASSYSGKPDQFF. CDR3 nucleotide sequence: TGTGCCAGCAGTTACTCCGGAAAACCTGATCAGTTTTTC.